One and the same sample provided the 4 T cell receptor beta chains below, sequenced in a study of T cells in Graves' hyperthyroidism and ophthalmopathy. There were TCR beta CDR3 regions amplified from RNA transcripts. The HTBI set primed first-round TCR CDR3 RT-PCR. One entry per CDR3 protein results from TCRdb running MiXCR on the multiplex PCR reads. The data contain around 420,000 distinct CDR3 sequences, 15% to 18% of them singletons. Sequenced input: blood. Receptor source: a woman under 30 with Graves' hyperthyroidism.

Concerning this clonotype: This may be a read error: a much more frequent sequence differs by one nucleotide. The chain's CDR3 is CASSEGDIPWSEKLFF. The CDR3 DNA is TGTGCCAGCAGTGAAGGGGACATACCGTGGAGTGAAAAACTGTTTTTT. The chain joins TRBV2 to TRBJ1-4, with D possibly TRBD1 on 6 matching bases. CDR3 length equals 16 residues. V gave up 1 base and J gave up 7 bases, with 16 bases separating them. Germline assignment: CDR1 SNHLY and CDR2 FYNNEI.

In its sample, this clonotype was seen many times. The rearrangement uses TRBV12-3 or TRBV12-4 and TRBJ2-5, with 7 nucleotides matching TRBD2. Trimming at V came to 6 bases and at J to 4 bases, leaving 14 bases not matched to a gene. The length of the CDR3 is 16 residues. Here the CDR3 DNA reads TGTGCCAGCAGGCCCACCGGGACTATCAGCCGAGAGACCCAGTACTTC. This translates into CASRPTGTISRETQYF.

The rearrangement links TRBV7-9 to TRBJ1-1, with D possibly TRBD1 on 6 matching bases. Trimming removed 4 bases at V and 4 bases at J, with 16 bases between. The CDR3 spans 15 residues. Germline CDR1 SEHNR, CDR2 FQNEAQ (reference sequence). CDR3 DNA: TGTGCCAGCAGCTCTTCCGGGGGCGGTGTCACTGAAGCTTTCTTT. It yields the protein CASSSSGGGVTEAFF.

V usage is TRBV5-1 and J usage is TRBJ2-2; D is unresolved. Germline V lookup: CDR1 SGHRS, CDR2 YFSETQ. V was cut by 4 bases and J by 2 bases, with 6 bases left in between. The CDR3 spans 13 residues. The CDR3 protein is CASSPANTGELFF. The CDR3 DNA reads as TGCGCCAGCAGCCCTGCCAACACCGGGGAGCTGTTTTTT.